This is a list of T cell receptor beta chains from one sample in a study of T cell changes during pregnancy in multiple sclerosis. Profiled with immunoSEQ multiplex PCR; TCRdb holds only in-frame clones, not every one. The sample consists of approximately 41,000 clones, approximately 89% of them appearing once. The source material was CD4+ T cells from peripheral blood mononuclear cells, sampled in the first trimester of pregnancy. Receptors were obtained from a female donor with multiple sclerosis, enrolled in a pregnancy study. The CDR3 runs from the conserved cysteine through the conserved F or W. A D gene is named only where the DNA matches it firmly. Rows give clone size only sometimes, using once, few, many, or a class for an expanded clone.

>TRBJ1-2|NA|TRBV9|NA
TGTGCCAGCAGCGTAGAGACGACAGGTCTCCCCTATGGCTACACCTTC
CASSVETTGLPYGYTF
>TRBJ2-1|TRBD2|TRBV10-3|once
TGTGCCATCAGTGTGGGGAGGGATTCCTACAATGAGCAGTTCTTC
CAISVGRDSYNEQFF
>TRBJ1-1|NA|TRBV6-6|NA
TGTGCCAGCAGTTACTCGAACAGCGGGAATGGTTTCTTT
CASSYSNSGNGFF
>TRBJ1-4|TRBD1|TRBV28|NA
TGTGCCAGCAGTCTATATGGACAGGGTGCAACTAATGAAAAACTGTTTTTT
CASSLYGQGATNEKLFF
>TRBJ1-2|NA|TRBV5-1|NA
TGCGCCAGCAGCCACCTGACAGCGAACTATGGCTACACCTTC
CASSHLTANYGYTF
>TRBJ2-7|NA|TRBV5-1|NA
TGCGCCAGCAGGTCGAACTCGGCAGGGTCCTACGAGCAGTACTTC
CASRSNSAGSYEQYF
>TRBJ2-3|NA|TRBV5-1|NA
TGCGCCAGCAGCTTGGCCCCTGGGGGGGATACGCAGTATTTT
CASSLAPGGDTQYF
>TRBJ2-2|NA|TRBV7-7|NA
TGTGCCACTCGACTCCCCACCGGGGAGCTGTTTTTT
CATRLPTGELFF
>TRBJ1-5|NA|TRBV10-1|NA
TGCGCCAGCAGTGGGGGCACCGAGGACAATAGCAATCAGCCCCAGCATTTT
CASSGGTEDNSNQPQHF
>TRBJ2-5|TRBD1|TRBV5-4|NA
TGTGCCAGCAGCTTGGGGGGACAGGGGGTAATCGAGACCCAGTACTTC
CASSLGGQGVIETQYF
>TRBJ2-7|TRBD1|TRBV5-6|once
TGTGCCAGCAGCTTTGGGACAGGGGGCGACGAGCAGTACTTC
CASSFGTGGDEQYF
>TRBJ2-3|TRBD1|TRBV28|NA
TGTGCCAGCACCGAGGGGGCAGACCTCACAGATACGCAGTATTTT
CASTEGADLTDTQYF
>TRBJ2-7|TRBD1|TRBV10-3|NA
TGTGCCATCAGCCCGGGACAGGAGACCTACGAGCAGTACTTC
CAISPGQETYEQYF
>TRBJ2-7|NA|TRBV7-2|NA
TGTGCCAGCAGCTTATCCCCCCACGAGCAGTACTTC
CASSLSPHEQYF
>TRBJ1-1|TRBD1|TRBV19|NA
TGTGCCAGTAGCACAGGGGGGGGGACTGAAGCTTTCTTT
CASSTGGGTEAFF
>TRBJ2-7|NA|TRBV2|NA
TGTGCCAGCAGTGAAGCGCTCGAGCGTACCTACGAGCAGTACTTC
CASSEALERTYEQYF
>TRBJ1-3|NA|TRBV11-2|once
TGTGCCAGCAGACTTTTGCGGGGTCGTTCTGGAAACACCATATATTTT
CASRLLRGRSGNTIYF
>TRBJ2-1|TRBD1|TRBV6-5|NA
TGTGCCAGCAGTTACTCCCGCAGGGGGCATTGGAATGAGCAGTTCTTC
CASSYSRRGHWNEQFF
>TRBJ2-5|TRBD2|TRBV27|NA
TGTGCCAGCAGCCCCCGGGGACTAGCGGGAGAGGAGACCCAGTACTTC
CASSPRGLAGEETQYF
>TRBJ1-1|NA|TRBV6-1|NA
TGTGCCAGCAGTGAAGGGGGAGGCAGGGAAGCTTTCTTT
CASSEGGGREAFF
>TRBJ2-1|TRBD2|TRBV30|NA
TGTGCCTGGAGTGTACGCAGCGGGAGGAGCTCCTACAATGAGCAGTTCTTC
CAWSVRSGRSSYNEQFF
>TRBJ2-3|NA|TRBV4-1|NA
TGCGCCAGCAGCCAAAGTGGAGGAAGGACAGTTAGCACAGATACGCAGTATTTT
CASSQSGGRTVSTDTQYF
>TRBJ2-7|TRBD2|TRBV6-5|NA
TGTGCCAGCAGTTCGGCCCTAGCGGGCTCCTACGAGCAGTACTTC
CASSSALAGSYEQYF
>TRBJ1-2|NA|TRBV6-1|NA
TGTGCCAGCAGTGAAGGGGCGGGGGCTGATGGCTACACCTTC
CASSEGAGADGYTF
>TRBJ2-1|NA|TRBV4-1|once
TGCGCCAGCAGACTTGCCGGGACAATCGACAATGAGCAGTTCTTC
CASRLAGTIDNEQFF
>TRBJ2-2|NA|TRBV4-1|NA
TGCGCCAGCAGCCGCTACCCTTTAGGGGAAGGGTACACCGGGGAGCTGTTTTTT
CASSRYPLGEGYTGELFF
>TRBJ2-3|NA|TRBV7-2|NA
TGTGCCAGCAGCCCCGTGAGGCAAAGCACAGATACGCAGTATTTT
CASSPVRQSTDTQYF
>TRBJ1-2|TRBD1|TRBV7-9|NA
TGTGCCAGCAGCTCCGGACAGGCATCGTTACCCCAAGGCTACACCTTC
CASSSGQASLPQGYTF
>TRBJ1-4|NA|TRBV5-1|NA
TGCGCCAGCAGCTTAGAGGAAAAACTGTTTTTT
CASSLEEKLFF
>TRBJ1-1|NA|TRBV30|NA
TGTGCCTGTGCACAGCATGAAGCTTTCTTT
CACAQHEAFF
>TRBJ2-6|NA|TRBV7-9|once
TGTGCCAGCAGCTTACCTCTAGCAGGGGCCCGCTCTGGGGCCAACGTCCTGACTTTC
CASSLPLAGARSGANVLTF